A single sample gave rise to the 32 T cell receptor beta chains below, sequenced in a study of cytotoxic CD8 clonotypes in ibrutinib-treated CLL. Here immunoSEQ multiplex PCR was the method, and the copy in TCRdb shows in-frame clones only, minus some. The sample contains about 300,000 clones, more than 70% of which appear only once. Specimen: PBMCs, collected at disease progression, from a patient treated with ibrutinib. The receptors here all came from a human donor with chronic lymphocytic leukemia.

V usage is TRBV28 and J usage is TRBJ2-2; D uncertain. Germline values: CDR1 MDHEN, CDR2 SYDVKM. The CDR3 runs 15 residues. V was shortened by 9 bases and J by 4 bases, with 18 bases between the two germline ends. The CDR3 nucleotides read TGTGCCAGTCGGAAGGCAGGTGGATCCACCGGGGAGCTGTTTTTT. Translating it yields CASRKAGGSTGELFF.

V and J are TRBV27 and TRBJ1-2; the D is unclear. CDR3 length: 13 residues. Per the germline V gene, CDR1 is MNHEY and CDR2 is SMNVEV (reference sequence). The V end lost 3 bases, the J end lost 4 bases, and 9 bases lay between the germline ends. CDR3 sequence (DNA): TGTGCCAGCAGTTTGGCGCCGGGCTATGGCTACACCTTC. Translation gives CASSLAPGYGYTF.

As to this clone: Additional DNA sequences in this sample encode the identical CDR3. The chain recombines TRBV6-5 with TRBJ2-5; D is possibly TRBD2 (6 bases). Trimming pared 2 bases from V and 2 bases from J, leaving 12 bases between. Germline V CDR1 and CDR2: MNHEY, SVGAGI. The CDR3 is 15 residues long. The CDR3 spells CASSYRRGLQETQYF. DNA of the CDR3: TGTGCCAGCAGTTACAGGAGGGGCCTTCAAGAGACCCAGTACTTC.

This clone has a single count. V and J are TRBV5-4 and TRBJ1-5; 11 bases are shared with TRBD1. CDR3 length equals 17 residues. V shed 2 bases and J 2 bases; nucleotides not matched to a gene: 6. The germline CDR1 and CDR2 sequences are SGHNT and YYREEE (reference sequence). CDR3 sequence (DNA): TGTGCCAGCAGCTTTGGGACAGGGGGATCGGGCAATCAGCCCCAGCATTTT. It translates to CASSFGTGGSGNQPQHF.

V usage is TRBV4-1 and J usage is TRBJ1-1; D is ambiguous. V lost 1 base and J 0 bases, leaving 6 bases between the germline ends. The CDR3 extends over 14 amino acids. Germline values: CDR1 MGHRA, CDR2 YSYEKL. As DNA, the CDR3 is TGCGCCAGCAGCCAAGGACGGGTGAACACTGAAGCTTTCTTT. This encodes CASSQGRVNTEAFF.

V and J are TRBV7-8 and TRBJ2-4; possible D gene TRBD1, 6 bases. CDR3 length equals 19 residues. Germline-derived CDR1 and CDR2 are SGHVS and FQNEAQ. With 1 base removed from V and 0 bases from J, the gap between germline ends came to 19 bases. CDR3 in DNA: TGTGCCAGCAGCTTAGGTCCGGGACACCCGCAAGTAGCCAAAAACATTCAGTACTTC. It is translated as CASSLGPGHPQVAKNIQYF.

The chain has TRBV5-4 and TRBJ1-2; D ambiguous. Germline CDR1 reads SGHNT; CDR2 reads YYREEE (reference sequence). The CDR3 is made up of 17 amino acids. Trimming took off 4 bases at V and 4 bases at J, with 23 bases between the two ends. The CDR3 reads CASSTWVKAGKIYGYTF. In nucleotides, the CDR3 is TGTGCCAGCAGCACTTGGGTTAAGGCTGGAAAGATCTATGGCTACACCTTC.

Comments on this clone: A much larger clone lies one base from this, so it may be a read error. V usage is TRBV2 and J usage is TRBJ2-5; no clear D. The V and J ends lost 4 bases and 7 bases respectively, with 4 bases between them. This CDR3 is built from 10 residues. Germline V gene sequence: CDR1 SNHLY, CDR2 FYNNEI. This CDR3 is CASSVGTQYF. The CDR3 nucleotides read TGTGCCAGCAGTGTGGGGACCCAGTACTTC.

The chain employs TRBV5-1 and TRBJ1-2; no clear D gene. The length of the CDR3 is 13 residues. V gave up 0 bases and J gave up 3 bases, with 6 bases separating them. Per the germline V gene, CDR1 is SGHRS and CDR2 is YFSETQ. Written as DNA, the CDR3 is TGCGCCAGCAGCTTGGACAGCTACTATGGCTACACCTTC. Encoded protein: CASSLDSYYGYTF.

The chain couples TRBV7-2 to TRBJ2-5; D is perhaps TRBD1 or TRBD2 (6 bases each). The CDR3 length is 13 residues. Deletions cut 5 bases from V and 5 bases from J, with 12 bases between. From germline, CDR1 is SGHTA and CDR2 FQGNSA. The CDR3 here is CASSRKGGETQYF. The CDR3 nucleotides read TGTGCCAGCAGCAGAAAAGGGGGGGAGACCCAGTACTTC.

Only a few counts were recorded for this clone. This chain connects TRBV23-1 to TRBJ2-7; 9 positions agree with TRBD1. TRBV23-1 is an ORF; its function is uncertain. The CDR3 is made up of 16 amino acids. V was clipped by 0 bases and J by 3 bases; unmatched bases: 6. The CDR3 protein is CASSQSGQGVDYEQYF. The CDR3 DNA reads as TGCGCCAGCAGTCAATCGGGACAGGGAGTCGACTACGAGCAGTACTTC.

The rearrangement joins TRBV7-2 to TRBJ1-3; the D is unclear. The CDR3 runs to 15 residues. The germline V gene has CDR1 SGHTA and CDR2 FQGNSA. The germline V and J ends were trimmed by 1 base and 2 bases, with 9 bases remaining between them. As DNA, the CDR3 is TGTGCCAGCAGCTTAGGGAATACGGCTGGAAACACCATATATTTT. Translating it yields CASSLGNTAGNTIYF.

This chain links TRBV11-2 with TRBJ2-7; 9 bases agree with TRBD2. The germline CDR1 and CDR2 sequences are SGHAT and FQNNGV. The J segment lost 6 bases and the V segment lost 7 bases, leaving 16 bases of the junction unmatched. The CDR3 covers 16 residues. The CDR3 here is CASTYPGLAGEAEQYF. CDR3 DNA: TGTGCCAGCACCTACCCAGGGTTAGCGGGAGAAGCCGAGCAGTACTTC.

This clone showed up just a few times. The chain links TRBV5-1 to TRBJ2-7, with 7 bases aligning to TRBD1. With 3 bases clipped from V and 3 bases from J, the junction kept 9 bases outside the gene matches. The CDR3 runs to 15 residues. In germline, CDR1 is SGHRS, CDR2 YFSETQ. In DNA form, the CDR3 reads TGCGCCAGCAGCTCCTGGACAGGCTCCAACTACGAGCAGTACTTC. Translation gives CASSSWTGSNYEQYF.

The chain has TRBV9 and TRBJ2-3; 11 nucleotides align to TRBD2. The CDR3 runs 15 residues. J gave up 6 bases and V 0 bases, and 3 bases lay outside the gene matches. The germline V gene encodes CDR1 SGDLS and CDR2 YYNGEE. The CDR3 coding sequence is TGTGCCAGCAGCGTAGTAACTAGCGGGGGTGATACGCAGTATTTT. Amino acids: CASSVVTSGGDTQYF.

The rearrangement links TRBV7-8 to TRBJ1-6, with D possibly being TRBD1 (5 bases). Germline V gives CDR1 SGHVS, CDR2 FQNEAQ. This CDR3 has 15 amino acids. Trimming stripped 5 bases from V and 7 bases from J, with 15 bases between. CDR3 protein: CASSPATGRNSPLHF. The CDR3 DNA follows: TGTGCCAGCAGCCCCGCTACAGGCCGCAATTCACCCCTCCACTTT.

Only a few counts were recorded for this clone. The gene calls are TRBV7-9 and TRBJ1-5, with a tentative D call TRBD1 (6 bases). The CDR3 length is 13 residues. Looked up from germline, CDR1 is SEHNR and CDR2 is FQNEAQ (reference sequence). V was clipped by 5 bases and J by 7 bases, with 12 bases between them. This CDR3 reads CASSQDRIQPQHF. The CDR3 DNA follows: TGTGCCAGCAGCCAGGACAGAATACAGCCCCAGCATTTT.

This chain joins TRBV7-9 and TRBJ2-7, with 8 bases aligning to TRBD1. The CDR3 is 16 residues long. CDR1 is SEHNR, CDR2 FQNEAQ, per germline (reference sequence). Trimming took 1 base from V and 4 from J; bases not matched to a gene: 9. The CDR3 DNA sequence: TGTGCCAGCAGCTTAGGATCGACAGGGGCCTTATACGAGCAGTACTTC. Translating it yields CASSLGSTGALYEQYF.

The V gene is TRBV14, the J gene TRBJ1-6, with D possibly matching TRBD1 (5 bases). This CDR3 is built from 21 residues. V lost 1 base, J lost 11 bases, and 33 bases lay in between. Germline lookup yields CDR1 SGHDN and CDR2 FVKESK. The CDR3 reads CASSQGFWGMIGGGVEPPLHF. The DNA of the CDR3 is TGTGCCAGCAGCCAAGGTTTTTGGGGTATGATTGGGGGAGGGGTAGAGCCACCCCTCCACTTT.

V and J are TRBV28 and TRBJ2-7; 10 nucleotides align to TRBD1. The CDR3 extends over 15 amino acids. Germline V gene sequence: CDR1 MDHEN, CDR2 SYDVKM. The V segment lost 6 bases and the J segment 0 bases; nucleotides outside the gene matches: 5. The CDR3 protein is CASRLGTGASYEQYF. The CDR3 DNA reads as TGTGCCAGCAGGTTAGGGACAGGGGCCTCCTACGAGCAGTACTTC.

The table lists this clone with a few counts. As DNA, the CDR3 is TGTGCCAGCAGTTACTCGGGTGTAGGCGGCTACACCTTC. It codes for CASSYSGVGGYTF. The chain recombines TRBV6-5 with TRBJ1-2, with D unresolved. CDR1 is MNHEY and CDR2 is SVGAGI in the germline V gene. Trimming removed 0 bases at V and 8 bases at J, with 10 bases between. This CDR3 spans 13 amino acids.

This clone has more than one count but fewer than ten. A read error may account for a junction end that differs from germline. The chain carries TRBV6-1 and TRBJ1-4; no firm D call. The CDR3 is 12 residues long. Germline V gene data show CDR1 as MNHNS and CDR2 as SASEGT. The CDR3 sequence is CATSGYGEKLFF. As DNA, the CDR3 is TGTGCCACCAGTGGATACGGTGAAAAACTGTTTTTT.

In its sample, this clone was seen a few times. This chain connects TRBV5-6 to TRBJ2-7; 11 nucleotides line up with TRBD2. Germline V lookup: CDR1 SGHDT, CDR2 YYEEEE. J was trimmed by 6 bases and V by 7 bases; bases with no gene match: 9. There are 14 residues in the CDR3. The CDR3 region is CASGRLAGRIEQYF. In nucleotides, the CDR3 is TGTGCCAGCGGCCGACTAGCGGGACGAATCGAGCAGTACTTC.

This chain joins TRBV19 and TRBJ2-1, with 11 bases fitting TRBD2. CDR1 and CDR2 (germline): LNHDA, SQIVND (reference sequence). The CDR3 has 14 residues. J gave up 9 bases and V 4 bases, and 5 bases lay outside the gene matches. DNA for the CDR3: TGTGCCAGTAGTAGGTCTAGCGGGAGGTTTGAGCAGTTCTTC. Its translation is CASSRSSGRFEQFF.

In its sample, this clone was seen once. This chain links TRBV13 with TRBJ2-1; maybe TRBD2 (5 bases). V was trimmed by 3 bases and J by 8 bases, leaving 11 bases between them. Germline CDR1 reads PRHDT; CDR2 reads FYEKMQ (reference sequence). The CDR3 is made up of 13 amino acids. This CDR3 reads CASSFRGFYEQFF. The CDR3 nucleotides are TGTGCCAGCAGCTTTCGAGGGTTCTATGAGCAGTTCTTC.

The rearrangement links TRBV4-2 to TRBJ1-1, with D uncertain. CDR1 LGHNA and CDR2 YNFKEQ come from the germline V gene. Trimming shortened V by 3 bases and J by 8 bases, and 13 bases separated the two germline ends. CDR3 length: 13 residues. The CDR3 protein is CASSQSREGEAFF. The CDR3 region has the DNA TGTGCCAGCAGCCAGTCACGGGAGGGCGAAGCTTTCTTT.

This sequence joins TRBV5-1 and TRBJ1-4; tentative D call: TRBD1 (5 bases). Germline loops: CDR1 SGHRS, CDR2 YFSETQ. The CDR3 spans 14 residues. The germline V and J ends were trimmed by 2 bases and 8 bases, with 13 bases remaining between them. The CDR3 reads CASSFRARAEKLFF. The CDR3 DNA reads TGCGCCAGCAGCTTCAGGGCCCGGGCCGAAAAACTGTTTTTT.

In this sample, this clone turned up a few times. The chain uses TRBV10-3 and TRBJ1-1; D uncertain. Trimming took off 0 bases at V and 3 bases at J, with 11 bases between the two ends. Germline V gives CDR1 ENHRY, CDR2 SYGVKD. The CDR3 consists of 15 residues. The CDR3 region has the DNA TGTGCCATCAGTGAGTCGACGGGGTGGGACACTGAAGCTTTCTTT. Protein product: CAISESTGWDTEAFF.

The rearrangement uses TRBV7-6 and TRBJ2-3; a weak D match, TRBD2 (6 bases). The V end was cut by 5 bases, the J end by 0 bases, with 18 bases between. This CDR3 is 17 amino acids long. Per the germline V gene, CDR1 is SGHVS and CDR2 is FNYEAQ. The CDR3 is CASSHPRWDFSTDTQYF. The DNA of the CDR3 is TGTGCCAGCAGCCATCCCCGATGGGACTTTAGCACAGATACGCAGTATTTT.

This clone has a handful of counts. Here the CDR3 DNA reads TGTGCCAGCAGCTTAACGACAGGTACGAATGAGCAGTTCTTC. This sequence encodes CASSLTTGTNEQFF. The V gene is TRBV7-9, the J gene TRBJ2-1; the D gene is possibly TRBD1 (6 bases). The germline V gene encodes CDR1 SEHNR and CDR2 FQNEAQ (reference sequence). V dropped 2 bases and J dropped 7 bases, with 12 bases sitting between them. The CDR3 has 14 amino acids. Using reference TRBV7-9 and TRBJ2-1 for the parts outside the CDR3, the full variable domain is DTGVSQNPRHKITKRGQNVTFRCDPISEHNRLYWYRQTLGQGPEFLTYFQNEAQLEKSRLLSDRFSAERPKGSFSTLEIQRTEQGDSAMYLCASSLTTGTNEQFFGPGTRLTVL.

This clone came up once. The chain combines TRBV9 with TRBJ2-7, with 9 bases lining up with TRBD2. The CDR3 covers 15 residues. Germline V gives CDR1 SGDLS, CDR2 YYNGEE. V shed 3 bases and J 4 bases; nucleotides not matched to a gene: 8. The CDR3 reads CASSAGTSPKYEQYF. The CDR3 DNA sequence: TGTGCCAGCAGCGCCGGGACTAGCCCTAAATACGAGCAGTACTTC.

This clone turned up a few times. The chain uses TRBV27 and TRBJ2-3; D remains unclear. Trimming stripped 5 bases from V and 8 bases from J, with 17 bases between. The germline V gene has CDR1 MNHEY and CDR2 SMNVEV (reference sequence). The CDR3 is 14 amino acids. The CDR3 bases are TGTGCCAGCAGTCAGGCAGGTCAGGCAGGTACGCAGTATTTT. Its protein is CASSQAGQAGTQYF.